These 3 T cell receptor beta chains share one sample of origin, sequenced in a study of CD8 T cells in Susac syndrome. RNA totalling roughly 0.45 to 1 ug underwent reverse transcription with random hexamers. MiXCR was run by TCRdb on the immunoSEQ multiplex PCR reads, yielding one entry per CDR3 protein. The profile shows 180,000 or so distinct CDR3 sequences, 90% to 95% of them singletons. The sequencing input was CD4+ T cells from PBMCs. Receptor source: a human donor with multiple sclerosis.

The rearrangement links TRBV5-4 to TRBJ2-7; 13 positions match TRBD2. The ends lost 3 bases at V and 7 bases at J; junction bases unmatched: 10. This CDR3 is 16 amino acids long. Germline loops: CDR1 SGHNT, CDR2 YYREEE (reference sequence). The CDR3 sequence: CASSSLTSGGWEEQYF. The DNA of the CDR3 is TGTGCCAGCAGCTCACTGACTAGCGGGGGGTGGGAGGAGCAGTACTTC.

The chain employs TRBV6-6 and TRBJ1-1, with D possibly being TRBD1 (5 bases). The CDR3 loop spans 13 amino acids. Germline lookup yields CDR1 MNHNY and CDR2 SVGAGI (reference sequence). Trimming cost V 7 bases and J 11 bases, with 20 bases left between them. CDR3 DNA sequence: TGTGCCAGCACCGTGCCGGGGGGGTTAGGCGCTTTCTTT. Residues: CASTVPGGLGAFF.

This clonotype was observed once. This sequence joins TRBV7-8 and TRBJ1-5; 11 bases are a match to TRBD1. Per the germline V gene, CDR1 is SGHVS and CDR2 is FQNEAQ. The CDR3 length is 16 residues. Trimming at V came to 2 bases and at J to 3 bases, leaving 3 bases not matched to a gene. Here the CDR3 DNA reads TGTGCCAGCAGCTTACGGACAGGGGGCGTCAATCAGCCCCAGCATTTT. Translating it yields CASSLRTGGVNQPQHF.